This TCR beta chain was sequenced in a study of Ad26.COV2.S vaccination and SARS-CoV-2 variants. As for treatment: over 15 received Ad26.COV2.S at low or high dose, single or two shots; about five received placebo; per-sample allocation not given. After the first vaccine or placebo injection, samples were drawn on day 63. The administered vaccine (an Ad26 vector) expressed Wuhan-strain SARS-CoV-2 spike. The table came from immunoSEQ multiplex PCR; TCRdb's copy has only in-frame clones and leaves some out. The data contain a few hundred thousand clones, approximately 90% of them singletons. This specimen consisted of peripheral blood, obtained in a trial of Ad26.COV2.S vaccine versus placebo. This TCR was recovered from a person between 18 and 65 years old who received the Ad26.COV2.S COVID-19 vaccine or a placebo.

CDR3 coding DNA: TGTGCCAGCAGCCAAACTAGCGGGAGCGGTCGAGAGACCCAGTACTTC. Its protein is CASSQTSGSGRETQYF. The chain employs TRBV7-9 and TRBJ2-5, with TRBD2 identical over 11 bases. Germline CDR1 SEHNR, CDR2 FQNEAQ (reference sequence). With V trimmed by 5 bases and J by 4 bases, 9 bases remained unmatched. CDR3 length: 16 residues. The variable domain in full, completed from reference TRBV7-9 and TRBJ2-5, reads DTGVSQNPRHKITKRGQNVTFRCDPISEHNRLYWYRQTLGQGPEFLTYFQNEAQLEKSRLLSDRFSAERPKGSFSTLEIQRTEQGDSAMYLCASSQTSGSGRETQYFGPGTRLLVL.